These T cell receptor beta chains were read from a single sample in a study of shared clonotypes between healthy human individuals. The repertoire was sequenced with immunoSEQ multiplex PCR; TCRdb's copy has only in-frame clones and lacks some. The sample lists roughly 500,000 clones; roughly 77% were seen once. Sequencing input: PBMCs. Receptors originate from a woman in her forties in good health. Some clones in this sample may be carry-over from other donors' samples. Both conserved end residues are part of each CDR3. D genes are given only for firm matches. Expanded clones are given a class, and other clones once, few, many or no size at all.

D: TRBD1
size: .
V: TRBV4-1
J: TRBJ1-6
length: 14
CDR3: CASSHQGDGSPLHF
DNA: TGCGCCAGCAGCCACCAGGGGGACGGATCACCCCTCCACTTT

D: .
size: once
V: TRBV2
J: TRBJ2-2
length: 14
CDR3: CAGGQVENTGELFF
DNA: TGTGCCGGGGGGCAGGTTGAGAACACCGGGGAGCTGTTTTTT

D: .
size: once
V: TRBV27
J: TRBJ1-6
length: 16
CDR3: CASSANPTRFSVPLHF
DNA: TGTGCCAGCAGTGCCAATCCGACACGTTTTAGTGTCCCCCTCCACTTT

D: .
size: many
V: TRBV5-4
J: TRBJ2-7
length: 14
CDR3: CASSLEVSSYEQYF
DNA: TGTGCCAGCAGCTTGGAAGTTTCCTCCTACGAGCAGTACTTC

D: TRBD1
size: .
V: TRBV2
J: TRBJ2-3
length: 14
CDR3: CASTRGLSTDTQYF
DNA: TGTGCCAGCACTAGGGGGCTGAGCACAGATACGCAGTATTTT

D: .
size: .
V: TRBV2
J: TRBJ2-3
length: 16
CDR3: CASSGGGSRGADTQYF
DNA: TGTGCCAGCAGTGGTGGCGGGAGCAGGGGGGCAGATACGCAGTATTTT

D: .
size: .
V: TRBV18
J: TRBJ2-7
length: 13
CDR3: CASSPDSLNEQYF
DNA: TGTGCCAGCTCACCCGACAGTTTGAACGAGCAGTACTTC

D: TRBD2
size: many
V: TRBV13
J: TRBJ2-7
length: 15
CDR3: CASSPGLAGGYEQYF
DNA: TGTGCCAGCAGCCCCGGACTAGCGGGAGGCTACGAGCAGTACTTC

D: .
size: few
V: TRBV27
J: TRBJ1-1
length: 16
CDR3: CASSLSGGVRNTEAFF
DNA: TGTGCCAGCAGTTTATCGGGGGGGGTTAGGAACACTGAAGCTTTCTTT

D: TRBD1
size: .
V: TRBV9
J: TRBJ1-1
length: 14
CDR3: CASGGTGENTEAFF
DNA: TGTGCCAGCGGGGGGACAGGTGAGAACACTGAAGCTTTCTTT

D: TRBD1
size: .
V: TRBV19
J: TRBJ1-1
length: 16
CDR3: CASTPSLDRENTEAFF
DNA: TGTGCCAGTACCCCTTCCTTAGACAGGGAGAACACTGAAGCTTTCTTT

D: .
size: few
V: TRBV28
J: TRBJ1-5
length: 12
CDR3: CASSLWGQPQHF
DNA: TGTGCCAGCAGTTTATGGGGTCAGCCCCAGCATTTT

D: TRBD2
size: .
V: TRBV2
J: TRBJ2-1
length: 16
CDR3: CASSESRLAVGGEQFF
DNA: TGTGCCAGCAGTGAAAGTCGGCTAGCGGTAGGCGGGGAGCAGTTCTTC

D: .
size: .
V: TRBV28
J: TRBJ2-7
length: 15
CDR3: CASREEGTGRYEQYF
DNA: TGTGCCAGCAGAGAGGAAGGGACTGGCCGGTACGAGCAGTACTTC

D: TRBD2
size: .
V: TRBV4-1
J: TRBJ2-7
length: 18
CDR3: CASSQKVGLADSSYEQYF
DNA: TGCGCCAGCAGCCAAAAAGTCGGACTAGCGGACAGCTCCTACGAGCAGTACTTC

D: TRBD2
size: once
V: TRBV10-2
J: TRBJ2-3
length: 16
CDR3: CASRNWTSGRAYTQYF
DNA: TGCGCCAGTCGGAACTGGACTAGCGGGAGGGCCTATACGCAGTATTTT

D: TRBD1
size: .
V: TRBV27
J: TRBJ1-5
length: 13
CDR3: CASKQGRNQPQHF
DNA: TGTGCCAGCAAACAGGGGCGGAATCAGCCCCAGCATTTT

D: .
size: .
V: TRBV27
J: TRBJ2-5
length: 15
CDR3: CASSSYRALTGAQYF
DNA: TGTGCCAGCAGTTCATACAGGGCGCTCACCGGGGCCCAGTACTTC

D: .
size: .
V: TRBV27
J: TRBJ2-7
length: 13
CDR3: CASSKTDRLVQYF
DNA: TGTGCCAGCAGTAAAACGGACCGCCTGGTGCAGTACTTC

D: TRBD2
size: few
V: TRBV7-2
J: TRBJ2-7
length: 16
CDR3: CASSLGPAGGEGEQYF
DNA: TGTGCCAGCAGCTTAGGGCCAGCGGGAGGGGAAGGCGAGCAGTACTTC

D: .
size: .
V: TRBV19
J: TRBJ1-1
length: 15
CDR3: CASSMPRKANTEAFF
DNA: TGTGCCAGTAGTATGCCACGCAAGGCGAACACTGAAGCTTTCTTT

D: TRBD2
size: .
V: TRBV6-1
J: TRBJ2-1
length: 16
CDR3: CASSDWTSGYYNEQFF
DNA: TGTGCCAGCAGTGACTGGACTAGCGGGTACTACAATGAGCAGTTCTTC

D: .
size: .
V: TRBV6-6
J: TRBJ1-5
length: 14
CDR3: CASRTGQTDQPQHF
DNA: TGTGCCAGCAGAACCGGACAGACCGATCAGCCCCAGCATTTT

D: TRBD2
size: few
V: TRBV5-1
J: TRBJ2-1
length: 16
CDR3: CASSTQPGLAGDEQFF
DNA: TGCGCCAGCAGCACTCAACCGGGACTAGCGGGAGATGAGCAGTTCTTC

D: .
size: .
V: TRBV18
J: TRBJ1-4
length: 13
CDR3: CASSPSSNEKLFF
DNA: TGTGCCAGCTCACCCAGTTCGAATGAAAAACTGTTTTTT

D: TRBD1
size: .
V: TRBV30
J: TRBJ1-3
length: 16
CDR3: CAWSDRGHFSGNTIYF
DNA: TGTGCCTGGAGCGACAGGGGGCATTTCTCTGGAAACACCATATATTTT

D: TRBD2
size: once
V: TRBV14
J: TRBJ2-1
length: 19
CDR3: CASSQDLFVVAGLYNEQFF
DNA: TGTGCCAGCAGCCAAGATCTTTTTGTAGTAGCGGGCCTTTACAATGAGCAGTTCTTC

D: TRBD1
size: many
V: TRBV18
J: TRBJ1-1
length: 13
CDR3: CASSGQANTEAFF
DNA: TGTGCCAGCTCCGGACAGGCGAACACTGAAGCTTTCTTT

D: .
size: .
V: TRBV9
J: TRBJ2-5
length: 17
CDR3: CASSPRGVGGTQETQYF
DNA: TGTGCCAGCAGCCCCAGAGGCGTGGGAGGTACCCAAGAGACCCAGTACTTC

D: .
size: few
V: TRBV5-6
J: TRBJ2-7
length: 12
CDR3: CASSLGIGGLRF
DNA: TGTGCCAGCAGCTTGGGAATAGGCGGGTTACGCTTC

D: .
size: once
V: TRBV28
J: TRBJ2-7
length: 14
CDR3: CASSAYLRNYEQYF
DNA: TGTGCCAGCAGTGCTTACCTACGGAACTACGAGCAGTACTTC

D: .
size: .
V: TRBV6-1
J: TRBJ2-7
length: 14
CDR3: CASSDRSGIYEQYF
DNA: TGTGCCAGCAGTGACCGTTCGGGTATCTACGAGCAGTACTTC

D: TRBD2
size: .
V: TRBV4-2
J: TRBJ2-1
length: 16
CDR3: CASSHYLAGATNEQFF
DNA: TGTGCCAGCAGCCATTACCTAGCGGGAGCGACGAATGAGCAGTTCTTC

D: TRBD1
size: .
V: TRBV28
J: TRBJ2-7
length: 14
CDR3: CASTLADRTYEQYF
DNA: TGTGCCAGCACCCTGGCGGACAGGACCTACGAGCAGTACTTC

D: .
size: .
V: TRBV7-8
J: TRBJ1-6
length: 14
CDR3: CASSLAWDSSPLHF
DNA: TGTGCCAGCAGCTTAGCGTGGGATAGCTCACCCCTCCACTTT

D: .
size: many
V: TRBV7-9
J: TRBJ2-1
length: 13
CDR3: CASRSTGYNEQFF
DNA: TGTGCCAGCCGGTCGACAGGCTACAATGAGCAGTTCTTC

D: TRBD1
size: .
V: TRBV5-1
J: TRBJ2-3
length: 15
CDR3: CASSLGQGPPDTQYF
DNA: TGCGCCAGCAGCTTGGGACAGGGGCCCCCAGATACGCAGTATTTT

D: .
size: .
V: TRBV28
J: TRBJ1-1
length: 12
CDR3: CASSFWAGRAFF
DNA: TGTGCCAGCAGTTTTTGGGCAGGGCGGGCTTTCTTT

D: .
size: .
V: TRBV13
J: TRBJ2-7
length: 15
CDR3: CASSSLRHVSYEQYF
DNA: TGTGCCAGCAGTTCCCTGAGACACGTTTCCTACGAGCAGTACTTC

D: .
size: .
V: TRBV10-2
J: TRBJ2-1
length: 11
CDR3: CASSEFNEQFF
DNA: TGCGCCAGCAGTGAATTCAATGAGCAGTTCTTC

D: TRBD1
size: .
V: TRBV15
J: TRBJ2-7
length: 18
CDR3: CATSRFAGQGVSSYEQYF
DNA: TGTGCCACCAGCAGGTTTGCGGGACAGGGTGTAAGTTCCTACGAGCAGTACTTC

D: TRBD2
size: few
V: TRBV5-1
J: TRBJ2-2
length: 18
CDR3: CASSPRLAGGPGGGELFF
DNA: TGCGCCAGCAGCCCCCGGCTAGCGGGAGGGCCCGGCGGCGGGGAGCTGTTTTTT

D: .
size: few
V: TRBV30
J: TRBJ1-1
length: 13
CDR3: CAWSVDRITEAFF
DNA: TGTGCCTGGAGTGTTGATAGAATCACTGAAGCTTTCTTT

D: .
size: once
V: TRBV10-3
J: TRBJ2-7
length: 15
CDR3: CAISQGSADSYEQYF
DNA: TGTGCCATCAGCCAGGGTTCTGCCGACTCCTACGAGCAGTACTTC

D: TRBD2
size: .
V: TRBV29-1
J: TRBJ2-3
length: 15
CDR3: CSVQTSGSPTDTQYF
DNA: TGCAGCGTTCAGACTAGCGGGAGCCCCACAGATACGCAGTATTTT